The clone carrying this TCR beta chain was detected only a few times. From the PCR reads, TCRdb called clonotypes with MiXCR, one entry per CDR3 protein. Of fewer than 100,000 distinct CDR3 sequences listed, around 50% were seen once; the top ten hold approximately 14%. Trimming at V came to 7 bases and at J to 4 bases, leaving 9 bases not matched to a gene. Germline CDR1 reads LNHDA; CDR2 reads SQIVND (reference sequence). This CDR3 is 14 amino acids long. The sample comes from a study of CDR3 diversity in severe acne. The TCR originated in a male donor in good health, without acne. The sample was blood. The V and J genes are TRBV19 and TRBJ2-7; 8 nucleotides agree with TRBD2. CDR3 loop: CASTPTSGEYEQYF. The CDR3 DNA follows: TGTGCCAGTACCCCCACTAGCGGAGAATACGAGCAGTACTTC.